This entry lists 9 T cell receptor beta chains sequenced from one sample in a study of technical replicates of blood from a few donors. The data were produced by immunoSEQ multiplex PCR, yet TCRdb's version contains in-frame clones alone and is incomplete. The sample holds roughly 79,000 clones; approximately 94% are singletons and the top ten take roughly 0.4%. Sequenced: T cells isolated from PBMCs. The receptors stem from a human donor in good health.

The chain links TRBV19 to TRBJ2-7; 7 nucleotides align to TRBD1. V was pared by 7 bases and J by 5 bases, with 11 bases of the junction left unmatched. The CDR3 extends over 14 amino acids. CDR1 is LNHDA, CDR2 SQIVND, per germline (reference sequence). The CDR3 protein is CASMGTYTGDEQYF. CDR3 in DNA: TGTGCCAGTATGGGGACCTACACAGGGGACGAGCAGTACTTC. Full variable domain (rest looked up from reference TRBV19 and TRBJ2-7): DGGITQSPKYLFRKEGQNVTLSCEQNLNHDAMYWYRQDPGQGLRLIYYSQIVNDFQKGDIAEGYSVSREKKESFPLTVTSAQKNPTAFYLCASMGTYTGDEQYFGPGTRLTVT.

The chain recombines TRBV5-4 with TRBJ2-2; maybe TRBD1 (6 bases). Trimming removed 0 bases from V and 4 bases from J, with 13 bases in between. Per the germline V gene, CDR1 is SGHNT and CDR2 is YYREEE (reference sequence). CDR3 size: 16 residues. Here the CDR3 reads CASSLDWAGVTGELFF. CDR3 nucleotide sequence: TGTGCCAGCAGCTTGGATTGGGCAGGGGTCACCGGGGAGCTGTTTTTT.

J is TRBJ2-7 and V is TRBV9; D not resolved. Germline CDR1 SGDLS, CDR2 YYNGEE. Trimming removed 0 bases from V and 0 bases from J, with 10 bases in between. The CDR3 length is 15 residues. The CDR3 here is CASSVGLGNSYEQYF. In DNA form, the CDR3 reads TGTGCCAGCAGCGTAGGATTGGGCAACTCCTACGAGCAGTACTTC.

The chain has TRBV7-3 and TRBJ1-5; D is undetermined. This CDR3 is 14 amino acids long. The V and J ends lost 5 bases and 2 bases respectively, with 10 bases between them. Germline V gene data show CDR1 as SGHTA and CDR2 as FQGTGA. CDR3 DNA sequence: TGTGCCAGCAGCCCGGGAGAGGGCAATCAGCCCCAGCATTTT. This gives the protein CASSPGEGNQPQHF.

This clone appeared once. V is TRBV7-2 and J is TRBJ1-2, with 9 positions matching TRBD1. The length of the CDR3 is 14 residues. Germline assignment: CDR1 SGHTA and CDR2 FQGNSA. J lost 4 bases, V lost 3 bases, and 3 bases had no gene match. CDR3 DNA: TGTGCCAGCAGCTTCCGGGACAGGGTCTATGGCTACACCTTC. Its protein is CASSFRDRVYGYTF.

The chain couples TRBV25-1 to TRBJ1-1, with 8 nucleotides matching TRBD1. CDR1 MGHDK and CDR2 SYGVNS come from the germline V gene. CDR3 length: 15 residues. V gave up 5 bases and J gave up 3 bases; unmatched junction bases: 8. In nucleotides, the CDR3 is TGTGCCAGCAGTCCTTTCCAGGGGGCTGACACTGAAGCTTTCTTT. Translating gives CASSPFQGADTEAFF.

The J gene is TRBJ1-5, the V gene TRBV29-1; no reliable D call. V lost 5 bases, J lost 2 bases, and 16 bases lay in between. Looked up from germline, CDR1 is SQVTM and CDR2 is ANQGSEA. The CDR3 loop spans 15 amino acids. The DNA for the CDR3 is TGCAGCGTTATCTACAGTCTGGGAGGCAATCAGCCCCAGCATTTT. As protein: CSVIYSLGGNQPQHF.

The V call is TRBV6-6, the J call TRBJ1-4; D is possibly TRBD1 (6 bases). V was trimmed by 4 bases and J by 8 bases, leaving 8 bases between them. The CDR3 is 12 residues long. Looked up from germline, CDR1 is MNHNY and CDR2 is SVGAGI (reference sequence). The CDR3: CASSSGGEKLFF. CDR3 in DNA: TGTGCCAGCAGTTCGGGGGGCGAAAAACTGTTTTTT.

CDR3 nucleotides: TGTGCCAGTGGCAGGTATCCTCCGAACACCGGGGAGCTGTTTTTT. Translating gives CASGRYPPNTGELFF. The gene calls are TRBV19 and TRBJ2-2; unclear D gene. The ends were cut back, 8 bases at V and 0 bases at J, with 13 bases in the middle. Germline V gene lookup returns CDR1 LNHDA and CDR2 SQIVND (reference sequence). The CDR3 is 15 residues long.